Each of the 27 T cell receptor beta chains below was sequenced from the same sample in a study of blood T cell repertoires in COVID-19. The data were produced by immunoSEQ multiplex PCR, yet TCRdb's version contains in-frame clones alone and is incomplete. Of roughly 100,000 clones in the sample, about 84% were seen once. The sample taken for sequencing was peripheral blood. All receptors come from a woman aged 60-75 years with acute or convalescent COVID-19.

This chain uses TRBV5-1 with TRBJ1-1; D gene ambiguous. V was pared by 0 bases and J by 2 bases, with 8 bases between. Germline CDR1 and CDR2: SGHRS and YFSETQ. This CDR3 spans 14 amino acids. CDR3 amino acids: CASSLDGENTEAFF. CDR3 nucleotides: TGCGCCAGCAGCTTGGACGGGGAAAACACTGAAGCTTTCTTT.

The CDR3 is CASIPSSSATSEQYF. The CDR3, as DNA: TGTGCCAGCATCCCCTCCTCTAGCGCCACAAGCGAGCAGTACTTC. The rearrangement joins TRBV28 to TRBJ2-7; D may be TRBD2 (6 bases). With 7 bases removed from V and 6 bases from J, the gap between germline ends came to 22 bases. The CDR3 extends over 15 amino acids. From germline, CDR1 is MDHEN and CDR2 SYDVKM. The variable domain in full, completed from reference TRBV28 and TRBJ2-7, reads DVKVTQSSRYLVKRTGEKVFLECVQDMDHENMFWYRQDPGLGLRLIYFSYDVKMKEKGDIPEGYSVSREKKERFSLILESASTNQTSMYLCASIPSSSATSEQYFGPGTRLTVT.

The V and J genes are TRBV27 and TRBJ2-7; 7 bases align to TRBD1. Germline loops: CDR1 MNHEY, CDR2 SMNVEV (reference sequence). V shed 0 bases and J 6 bases; nucleotides not matched to a gene: 2. The CDR3 spans 13 residues. The CDR3 loop reads CASSLSTGSEQYF. In DNA form, the CDR3 reads TGTGCCAGCAGTTTATCGACAGGGAGCGAGCAGTACTTC.

The chain links TRBV20-1 to TRBJ2-6; D remains ambiguous. V was shortened by 3 bases and J by 4 bases, with 10 bases between the two germline ends. The CDR3 spans 14 residues. The germline V gene encodes CDR1 DFQATT and CDR2 SNEGSKA (reference sequence). CDR3 loop: CSASRVSGANVLTF. CDR3 DNA sequence: TGCAGTGCTAGTCGCGTGTCCGGGGCCAACGTCCTGACTTTC.

The chain has TRBV5-1 and TRBJ2-7, with no clear D. This CDR3 contains 14 residues. V shed 6 bases and J shed 2 bases, with 15 bases lying between them. Germline V gives CDR1 SGHRS, CDR2 YFSETQ. The CDR3 coding sequence is TGCGCCAGCACTCCGCGCGGCGAAGCCTACGAGCAGTACTTC. This translates into CASTPRGEAYEQYF.

This chain links TRBV6-5 with TRBJ2-5; 8 bases line up with TRBD2. The CDR3 runs 16 residues. Losses at the gene ends were 0 bases for V and 9 bases for J; bases not matched to a gene: 12. CDR1 is MNHEY, CDR2 SVGAGI, per germline. CDR3 bases: TGTGCCAGCAGTTACTCCCCGGAAAGCGGGGGAGGGTCCCAGTACTTC. Translating it yields CASSYSPESGGGSQYF.

This clone was found a few times. The chain is built from TRBV19 and TRBJ2-1, with D possibly being TRBD2 (6 bases). Germline assignment: CDR1 LNHDA and CDR2 SQIVND (reference sequence). This CDR3 contains 15 residues. V shed 3 bases and J shed 7 bases, with 16 bases lying between them. The CDR3 is CASSIIRDSLNEQFF. DNA of the CDR3: TGTGCCAGTAGTATCATCCGGGACTCTTTAAATGAGCAGTTCTTC.

This rearrangement joins TRBV19 to TRBJ2-7; 9 bases align to TRBD2. From germline, CDR1 is LNHDA and CDR2 SQIVND (reference sequence). There are 16 residues in the CDR3. J was trimmed by 2 bases and V by 3 bases; bases with no gene match: 8. The CDR3 spells CASSIGPSGAPYEQYF. CDR3 bases: TGTGCCAGTAGTATTGGTCCTAGCGGGGCTCCCTACGAGCAGTACTTC. The complete variable domain, with remaining parts taken from reference TRBV19 and TRBJ2-7, reads DGGITQSPKYLFRKEGQNVTLSCEQNLNHDAMYWYRQDPGQGLRLIYYSQIVNDFQKGDIAEGYSVSREKKESFPLTVTSAQKNPTAFYLCASSIGPSGAPYEQYFGPGTRLTVT.

This chain links TRBV19 with TRBJ1-2; no firm D call. The V end lost 3 bases, the J end lost 8 bases, and 19 bases lay between the germline ends. Per germline, CDR1 LNHDA and CDR2 SQIVND (reference sequence). The length of the CDR3 is 15 residues. This CDR3 reads CASSMFELHEGGYTF. The CDR3 coding sequence is TGTGCCAGTAGTATGTTTGAACTTCACGAGGGCGGCTACACCTTC.

The chain employs TRBV12-3 or TRBV12-4 and TRBJ1-5; 7 bases are shared with TRBD1. The CDR3 has 13 amino acids. V trimming: 9 bases; J trimming: 6 bases; junction bases outside the gene matches: 8. The CDR3 DNA sequence: TGTGCCAGTACAGGGGCGGGCGGTCAGCCCCAGCATTTT. Translated: CASTGAGGQPQHF.

V is TRBV3-1 (or the pseudogene TRBV3-2) and J is TRBJ1-4; TRBD1 matches at 7 bases. This CDR3 comprises 15 residues. The ends lost 6 bases at V and 3 bases at J; junction bases unmatched: 7. CDR1 is LGHDT, CDR2 YNNKEL, per germline (reference sequence). The CDR3 spells CASRVTGEANEKLFF. DNA of the CDR3: TGTGCCAGCAGGGTAACAGGGGAAGCTAATGAAAAACTGTTTTTT.

CDR3: CASSLGGTRANYGYTF. CDR3 in DNA: TGTGCCAGCAGCTTAGGAGGGACACGCGCTAACTATGGCTACACCTTC. The rearrangement uses TRBV11-1 and TRBJ1-2; D is perhaps TRBD1 (6 bases). The CDR3 runs 16 residues. V lost 1 base, J lost 0 bases, and 12 bases lay in between. Germline CDR1 and CDR2: SGHAT and FQDESV (reference sequence). Supplemented by reference TRBV11-1 and TRBJ1-2, the full variable domain reads EAEVAQSPRYKITEKSQAVAFWCDPISGHATLYWYRQILGQGPELLVQFQDESVVDDSQLPKDRFSAERLKGVDSTLKIQPAELGDSAMYLCASSLGGTRANYGYTFGSGTRLTVV.

This clone was detected only once. The CDR3 is CATSDSLAGETQYF. Written as DNA, the CDR3 is TGTGCCACCAGTGATTCTCTAGCGGGAGAGACCCAGTACTTC. The genes are TRBV24-1 and TRBJ2-5; 8 bases are a match to TRBD2. Trimming removed 2 bases from V and 4 bases from J; junction bases left unmatched: 2. CDR1 KGHDR and CDR2 SFDVKD come from the germline V gene. This CDR3 region has 14 residues.

The chain joins TRBV28 to TRBJ1-1; D is unclear. V was pared by 5 bases and J by 1 base, with 14 bases between. The CDR3 length is 15 residues. CDR1 is MDHEN and CDR2 is SYDVKM in the germline V gene. The CDR3 loop is CASSPPGSPNTEAFF. CDR3 DNA: TGTGCCAGCAGTCCCCCGGGAAGCCCGAACACTGAAGCTTTCTTT.

This rearrangement joins TRBV5-4 to TRBJ1-2; 9 nucleotides line up with TRBD1. The CDR3 has 15 residues. The germline CDR1 and CDR2 sequences are SGHNT and YYREEE (reference sequence). Losses at the gene ends were 0 bases for V and 8 bases for J; bases not matched to a gene: 8. In DNA, the CDR3 is TGTGCCAGCAGCTTGGGGGGACAGGGCATAGAGGGCTACACCTTC. It codes for CASSLGGQGIEGYTF.

The chain employs TRBV6-5 and TRBJ1-1; D uncertain. The CDR3 has 14 residues. Trimming removed 4 bases from V and 6 bases from J, with 15 bases in between. CDR1 and CDR2 (germline): MNHEY, SVGAGI. Written as DNA, the CDR3 is TGTGCCAGCAGTTCCGAGGGCGTGTCAGCTGAAGCTTTCTTT. As protein: CASSSEGVSAEAFF.

The chain joins TRBV2 to TRBJ1-4; no clear D. Germline V CDR1 and CDR2: SNHLY, FYNNEI. Trimming removed 6 bases from V and 8 bases from J, with 19 bases in between. The CDR3 consists of 15 residues. CDR3 sequence: CASSGRAPGGEKLFF. The CDR3 nucleotides are TGTGCCAGCAGCGGAAGGGCCCCAGGAGGCGAAAAACTGTTTTTT.

This rearrangement joins TRBV6-5 to TRBJ1-2, with 7 bases that match TRBD1. With 5 bases clipped from V and 8 bases from J, the junction kept 11 bases outside the gene matches. The CDR3 has 14 amino acids. Looked up from germline, CDR1 is MNHEY and CDR2 is SVGAGI. The CDR3 DNA reads as TGTGCCAGCAGTCGTGCTCGACAGGGCAGGGGCTACACCTTC. Translated: CASSRARQGRGYTF.

This chain joins TRBV5-1 and TRBJ2-3, with 8 bases that match TRBD2. The trim removed 0 bases at V and 4 bases at J, leaving 7 bases unmatched. There are 16 residues in the CDR3. Germline V gene sequence: CDR1 SGHRS, CDR2 YFSETQ. The CDR3 is CASSLGAGGGSDTQYF. CDR3 nucleotides: TGCGCCAGCAGCTTGGGGGCGGGAGGTGGGTCAGATACGCAGTATTTT.

The chain couples TRBV19 to TRBJ1-2; 12 bases agree with TRBD1. This CDR3 comprises 15 residues. The V gene end was trimmed by 4 bases and the J gene end by 6 bases; junction bases not matched to a gene: 6. Germline assignment: CDR1 LNHDA and CDR2 SQIVND (reference sequence). Here the CDR3 reads CASSTTGTGGDGYTF. CDR3 nucleotide sequence: TGTGCCAGTAGTACCACCGGGACAGGGGGCGATGGCTACACCTTC.

The chain couples TRBV11-2 to TRBJ1-2; D possibly corresponds to TRBD1 (6 bases). The germline V gene has CDR1 SGHAT and CDR2 FQNNGV. The CDR3 loop spans 14 amino acids. V dropped 1 base and J dropped 2 bases, with 8 bases sitting between them. The CDR3 loop reads CASSLAGQNYGYTF. The CDR3 DNA is TGTGCCAGCAGCTTAGCTGGACAGAACTATGGCTACACCTTC.

The rearrangement joins TRBV7-9 to TRBJ1-3; D is undetermined. V shed 0 bases and J shed 4 bases, with 4 bases lying between them. The CDR3 sequence is 13 residues long. Germline CDR1 reads SEHNR; CDR2 reads FQNEAQ (reference sequence). The CDR3 sequence: CASSLASGNTIYF. In DNA, the CDR3 is TGTGCCAGCAGCTTAGCCTCGGGAAACACCATATATTTT.

Only one count was recorded for this clone. This chain links TRBV6-5 with TRBJ1-2; 10 bases match TRBD1. Germline V gene sequence: CDR1 MNHEY, CDR2 SVGAGI. This CDR3 comprises 14 residues. V shed 7 bases and J 8 bases; nucleotides not matched to a gene: 10. CDR3 coding DNA: TGTGCCAGCACCTCGGTTACGACAGGGGGCGGCTACACCTTC. Its protein product is CASTSVTTGGGYTF.

The genes are TRBV25-1 and TRBJ2-1; 8 bases map to TRBD2. CDR3 length equals 14 residues. The V and J ends lost 4 bases and 9 bases, in that order; junction bases with no gene match: 8. CDR1 MGHDK and CDR2 SYGVNS come from the germline V gene. For the CDR3, the DNA is TGTGCCAGCAGTGGTTCGGGGGGGTTAGGTGAGCAGTTCTTC. This gives the protein CASSGSGGLGEQFF.

This sequence joins TRBV5-4 and TRBJ2-7; possibly TRBD1 for D (6 bases). Germline V lookup: CDR1 SGHNT, CDR2 YYREEE (reference sequence). V dropped 3 bases and J dropped 4 bases, with 29 bases sitting between them. CDR3 length equals 19 residues. CDR3 residues: CASSSPGTLSQPETYEQYF. CDR3 coding DNA: TGTGCCAGCAGCTCCCCCGGGACACTGTCACAACCGGAGACTTACGAGCAGTACTTC.

The chain links TRBV10-1 to TRBJ1-2, with 8 bases matching TRBD1. Germline lookup yields CDR1 WNHNN and CDR2 SYGVQD (reference sequence). The junction had 8 bases not matched to a gene; V was cut back by 3 bases and J by 5 bases. The CDR3 is 15 amino acids. The CDR3 DNA is TGCGCCAGCAGTGACAGGACAGGGTGGGGGTATGGCTACACCTTC. Translation: CASSDRTGWGYGYTF.

The V call is TRBV10-3, the J call TRBJ2-1; D is undetermined. Looked up from germline, CDR1 is ENHRY and CDR2 is SYGVKD. Trimming took off 6 bases at V and 6 bases at J, with 6 bases between the two ends. The CDR3 has 11 amino acids. The CDR3 loop is CAIRGANEQFF. The DNA for the CDR3 is TGTGCCATCAGGGGCGCCAATGAGCAGTTCTTC.